This T cell receptor (beta chain) was captured by sequencing in a study of blood T cells in healthy people across ages. The authors ran a second PCR of 7 to 11 cycles using a sample-barcoded 5' primer and a J-beta primer mix. TCRdb analysed the 5' RACE reads with MiXCR anew, one entry per CDR3 protein. This sample has hundreds of thousands of distinct CDR3 sequences; approximately 48% occur once, and the top ten carry about 21%. CDR3 length: 15 amino acids. Germline CDR1 KGHDR, CDR2 SFDVKD. The junction had 3 bases not matched to a gene; V was cut back by 4 bases and J by 2 bases. The sequence derives from a man between 60 and 70 years old in good health. The sample was blood. This chain links TRBV24-1 with TRBJ2-3; 9 bases map to TRBD1. In nucleotides, the CDR3 is TGTGCCACCAGTGAGACAGGGGGGATCACAGATACGCAGTATTTT. This gives the protein CATSETGGITDTQYF.